The present T cell receptor beta chain was sequenced within a study of T cell responses to AZD1222 COVID-19 vaccine. Study-wide results and limits: White British people made up most donors, females outnumbered males, and clonal diversity was possibly underestimated. Only a handful of AZD1222 recipients tested seropositive at baseline.

Points on this clone: Its specificity is not known. Sequence at one end of the junction differs from germline and may be a read error.

The germline V gene encodes CDR1 SGHNT and CDR2 YYREEE (reference sequence). The CDR3 is 11 residues long. Sequenced by immunoSEQ multiplex PCR; TCRdb stores in-frame clones only, minus some. The sample holds about 150,000 clones; about 90% are singletons and the top ten take 5.2%. The V call is TRBV5-4, the J call TRBJ2-3; D uncertain. The TCR comes from an adult in good health. Sample: peripheral blood, taken on day 0 of AZD1222 vaccination. The CDR3 region has the DNA TGTGCCAGCGGCTTCACAGATACGCAGTATTTT. Protein: CASGFTDTQYF. The full variable domain, in which reference TRBV5-4 and TRBJ2-3 provide the parts outside the CDR3, is ETGVTQSPTHLIKTRGQQVTLRCSSQSGHNTVSWYQQALGQGPQFIFQYYREEENGRGNFPPRFSGLQFPNYSSELNVNALELDDSALYLCASGFTDTQYFGPGTRLTVL.